This T cell receptor beta chain was found in a study of blood T cell repertoires in COVID-19. Overall study: PBMCs, B-cell-depleted T cells, or T cells provided the cDNA or gDNA that made up the material.

The assay was immunoSEQ multiplex PCR, and TCRdb's table has in-frame clones only and misses some. The sample has around 310,000 clones, roughly 91% seen once. Losses at the gene ends were 3 bases for V and 0 bases for J; bases not matched to a gene: 3. The germline gives CDR1 KGHSH, CDR2 LQKENI. The CDR3 covers 15 residues. The specimen was PBMCs or T cells enriched from blood (not recorded which). The chain is built from TRBV18 and TRBJ2-5; 8 nucleotides match TRBD2. This TCR came from a woman aged 25-40 years who had recovered from COVID-19. The CDR3 bases are TGTGCCAGCTCACCCCAGACTAGCGACCAAGAGACCCAGTACTTC. Protein: CASSPQTSDQETQYF.